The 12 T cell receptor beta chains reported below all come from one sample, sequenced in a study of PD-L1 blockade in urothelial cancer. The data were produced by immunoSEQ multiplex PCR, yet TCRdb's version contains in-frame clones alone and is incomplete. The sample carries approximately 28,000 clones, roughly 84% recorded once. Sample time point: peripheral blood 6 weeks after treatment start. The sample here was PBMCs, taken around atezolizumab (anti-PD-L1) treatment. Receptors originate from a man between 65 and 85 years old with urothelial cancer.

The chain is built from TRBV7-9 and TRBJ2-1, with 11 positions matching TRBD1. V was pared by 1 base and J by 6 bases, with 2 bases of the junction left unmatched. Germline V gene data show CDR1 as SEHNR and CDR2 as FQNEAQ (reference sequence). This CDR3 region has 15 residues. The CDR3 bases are TGTGCCAGCAGCTTAGTTGGGACAGGGGGCAATGAGCAGTTCTTC. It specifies CASSLVGTGGNEQFF.

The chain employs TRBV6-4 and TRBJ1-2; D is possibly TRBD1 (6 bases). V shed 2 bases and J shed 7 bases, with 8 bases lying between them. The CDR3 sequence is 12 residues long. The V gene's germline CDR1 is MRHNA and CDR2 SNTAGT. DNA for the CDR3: TGTGCCAGCAGTGACGAGGGGGTTGGCTACACCTTC. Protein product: CASSDEGVGYTF.

DNA of the CDR3: TGCGCCAGCAGCCAAGGACTAGCGGGTGCCAGCTCCTACAATGAGCAGTTCTTC. This sequence encodes CASSQGLAGASSYNEQFF. The chain has TRBV4-3 and TRBJ2-1, with TRBD2 identical over 10 bases. Germline V gene lookup returns CDR1 LGHNA and CDR2 YSLEER. J was trimmed by 0 bases and V by 1 base; bases with no gene match: 6. The CDR3 is 18 residues long.

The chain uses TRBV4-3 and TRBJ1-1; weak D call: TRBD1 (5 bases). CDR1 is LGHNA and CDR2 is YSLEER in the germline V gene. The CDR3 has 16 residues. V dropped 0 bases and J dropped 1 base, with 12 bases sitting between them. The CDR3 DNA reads TGCGCCAGCAGCCAAGATCAGAGACAGAAGAACACTGAAGCTTTCTTT. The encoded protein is CASSQDQRQKNTEAFF.

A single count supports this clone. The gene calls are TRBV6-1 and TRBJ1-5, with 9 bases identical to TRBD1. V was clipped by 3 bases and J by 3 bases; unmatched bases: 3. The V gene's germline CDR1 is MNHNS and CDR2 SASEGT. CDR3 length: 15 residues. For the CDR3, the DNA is TGTGCCAGCAGTGAGACAGGGGGATACAATCAGCCCCAGCATTTT. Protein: CASSETGGYNQPQHF.

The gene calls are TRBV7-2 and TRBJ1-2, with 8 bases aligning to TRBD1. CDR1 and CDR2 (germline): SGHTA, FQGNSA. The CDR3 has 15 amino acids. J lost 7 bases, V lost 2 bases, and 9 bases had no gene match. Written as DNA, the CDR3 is TGTGCCAGCAGCTTATACGACAGGGGTGGGTCTGGCTACACCTTC. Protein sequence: CASSLYDRGGSGYTF.

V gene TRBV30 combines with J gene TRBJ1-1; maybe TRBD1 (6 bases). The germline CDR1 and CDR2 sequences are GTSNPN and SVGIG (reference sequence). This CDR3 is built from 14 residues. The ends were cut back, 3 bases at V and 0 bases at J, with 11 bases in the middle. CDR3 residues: CAWRADSLNTEAFF. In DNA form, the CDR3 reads TGTGCCTGGAGAGCGGACAGCCTGAACACTGAAGCTTTCTTT. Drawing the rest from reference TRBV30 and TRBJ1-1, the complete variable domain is SQTIHQWPATLVQPVGSPLSLECTVEGTSNPNLYWYRQAAGRGLQLLFYSVGIGQISSEVPQNLSASRPQDRQFILSSKKLLLSDSGFYLCAWRADSLNTEAFFGQGTRLTVV.

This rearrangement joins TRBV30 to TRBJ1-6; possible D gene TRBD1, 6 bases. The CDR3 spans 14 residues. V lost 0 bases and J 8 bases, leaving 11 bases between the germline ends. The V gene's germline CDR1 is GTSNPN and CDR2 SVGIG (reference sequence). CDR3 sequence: CAWSVRGGDSPLHF. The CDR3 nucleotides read TGTGCCTGGAGTGTACGAGGGGGTGATTCACCCCTCCACTTT. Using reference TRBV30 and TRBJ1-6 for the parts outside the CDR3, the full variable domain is SQTIHQWPATLVQPVGSPLSLECTVEGTSNPNLYWYRQAAGRGLQLLFYSVGIGQISSEVPQNLSASRPQDRQFILSSKKLLLSDSGFYLCAWSVRGGDSPLHFGNGTRLTVT.

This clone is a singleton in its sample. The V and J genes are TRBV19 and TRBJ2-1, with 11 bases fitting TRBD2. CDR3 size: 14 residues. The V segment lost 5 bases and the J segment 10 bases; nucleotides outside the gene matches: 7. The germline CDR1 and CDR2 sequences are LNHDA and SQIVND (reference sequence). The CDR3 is CASSVAGGPWEQFF. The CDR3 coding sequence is TGTGCCAGTAGTGTAGCGGGAGGGCCTTGGGAGCAGTTCTTC.

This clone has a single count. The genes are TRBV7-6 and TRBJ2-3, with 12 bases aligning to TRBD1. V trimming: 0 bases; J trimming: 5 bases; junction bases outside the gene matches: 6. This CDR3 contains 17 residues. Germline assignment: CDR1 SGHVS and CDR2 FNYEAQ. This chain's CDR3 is CASSLAGTGGAGDTQYF. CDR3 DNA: TGTGCCAGCAGCTTAGCGGGGACAGGGGGCGCGGGAGATACGCAGTATTTT.

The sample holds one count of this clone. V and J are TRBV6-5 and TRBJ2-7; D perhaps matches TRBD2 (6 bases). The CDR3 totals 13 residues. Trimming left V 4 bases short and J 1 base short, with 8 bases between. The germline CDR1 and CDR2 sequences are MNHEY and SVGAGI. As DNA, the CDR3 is TGTGCCAGCAGTTGGGGGAGGTCCTACGAGCAGTACTTC. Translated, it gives CASSWGRSYEQYF.

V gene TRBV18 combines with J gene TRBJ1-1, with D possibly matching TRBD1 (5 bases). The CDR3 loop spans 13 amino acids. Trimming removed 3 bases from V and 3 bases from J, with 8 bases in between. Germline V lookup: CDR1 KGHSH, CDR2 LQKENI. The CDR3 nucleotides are TGTGCCAGCTCACCTTCGGGGGACACTGAAGCTTTCTTT. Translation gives CASSPSGDTEAFF. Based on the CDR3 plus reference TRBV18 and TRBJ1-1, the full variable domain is NAGVMQNPRHLVRRRGQEARLRCSPMKGHSHVYWYRQLPEEGLKFMVYLQKENIIDESGMPKERFSAEFPKEGPSILRIQQVVRGDSAAYFCASSPSGDTEAFFGQGTRLTVV.